Below, 17 T cell receptor beta chains from the same sample are listed, as sequenced in a study of blood T cell repertoires in COVID-19. TCRdb's copy holds only in-frame clones and misses some; the assay was immunoSEQ multiplex PCR. This sample has about 480,000 clones; about 88% occur once, and the top ten carry 0.8% to 0.9%. Sequencing was carried out using peripheral blood. Receptor source: a man younger than 35 with COVID-19, enrolled during active disease.

The chain couples TRBV19 to TRBJ2-7, with TRBD1 matching 9 bases. The CDR3 totals 16 residues. V shed 4 bases and J 2 bases; nucleotides not matched to a gene: 9. The germline CDR1 and CDR2 sequences are LNHDA and SQIVND (reference sequence). In nucleotides, the CDR3 is TGTGCCAGTAGTAGCGGACAGGGGCTGGGAACCTACGAGCAGTACTTC. It is translated as CASSSGQGLGTYEQYF.

V is TRBV5-5 and J is TRBJ1-4; tentative D call: TRBD1 (6 bases). V lost 0 bases to trimming and J lost 3 bases, with 12 bases between them. Germline V gene lookup returns CDR1 SGHKS and CDR2 YYEKEE (reference sequence). The CDR3 totals 16 residues. The CDR3 DNA sequence: TGTGCCAGCAGCTTGGGGGCAGGGGCGGCTAATGAAAAACTGTTTTTT. It is translated as CASSLGAGAANEKLFF.

This clone was counted only a few times. The V call is TRBV7-8, the J call TRBJ1-2; 12 bases fit TRBD1. J gave up 6 bases and V 5 bases, and 7 bases lay outside the gene matches. Germline V gene sequence: CDR1 SGHVS, CDR2 FQNEAQ. The CDR3 length is 15 residues. CDR3 protein: CASSHRDRGLDGYTF. Here the CDR3 DNA reads TGTGCCAGCAGCCACCGGGACAGGGGGCTGGATGGCTACACCTTC.

The CDR3 spells CASSLSRLADTQYF. In nucleotides, the CDR3 is TGTGCCAGCAGTTTATCCCGTTTAGCAGATACGCAGTATTTT. The chain employs TRBV27 and TRBJ2-3; the D is unclear. V lost 0 bases to trimming and J lost 4 bases, with 8 bases between them. There are 14 residues in the CDR3. Per the germline V gene, CDR1 is MNHEY and CDR2 is SMNVEV (reference sequence).

The chain employs TRBV9 and TRBJ2-3, with 7 nucleotides matching TRBD1. CDR3 length: 15 residues. Looked up from germline, CDR1 is SGDLS and CDR2 is YYNGEE. The V gene end was trimmed by 0 bases and the J gene end by 2 bases; junction bases not matched to a gene: 3. The CDR3 loop is CASSVVGQFTDTQYF. The DNA for the CDR3 is TGTGCCAGCAGCGTAGTGGGACAGTTCACAGATACGCAGTATTTT.

The chain employs TRBV2 and TRBJ2-7; 11 bases match TRBD2. The J segment lost 0 bases and the V segment lost 7 bases, leaving 2 bases of the junction unmatched. Per germline, CDR1 SNHLY and CDR2 FYNNEI. There are 14 residues in the CDR3. CDR3 sequence reads: CASKLAGVSYEQYF. CDR3 bases: TGTGCCAGCAAACTAGCGGGGGTCTCCTACGAGCAGTACTTC.

The chain couples TRBV3-1 (or the pseudogene TRBV3-2) to TRBJ1-6, with unresolved D. The germline CDR1 and CDR2 sequences are LGHDT and YNNKEL (reference sequence). This CDR3 is 15 amino acids long. Trimming took 3 bases from V and 6 from J, leaving 12 bases between them. CDR3 in DNA: TGTGCCAGCAGCCAGGGCACCAGGATTAATTCACCCCTCCACTTT. Its protein product is CASSQGTRINSPLHF.

This chain joins TRBV11-2 and TRBJ2-5, with 8 bases matching TRBD2. The CDR3 runs to 15 residues. Germline V gene lookup returns CDR1 SGHAT and CDR2 FQNNGV. The V and J ends lost 6 bases and 5 bases, in that order; junction bases with no gene match: 11. The CDR3 protein is CASSRGSGAGETQYF. CDR3 nucleotide sequence: TGTGCCAGCAGTAGGGGTAGCGGGGCCGGGGAGACCCAGTACTTC.

This clone turned up a few times. The chain uses TRBV21-1 and TRBJ2-7; the D segment call TRBD1 is taken from the table without a DNA check. TRBV21-1 is reported as a pseudogene. The CDR3 has 13 amino acids. Here the CDR3 reads CASQTPFSYEQYF. CDR3 nucleotide sequence: TGTGCCAGCCAGACACCCTTCTCCTACGAGCAGTACTTC.

The J gene is TRBJ2-7, the V gene TRBV5-4; 11 bases line up with TRBD1. Germline assignment: CDR1 SGHNT and CDR2 YYREEE (reference sequence). The V and J ends lost 4 bases and 7 bases, in that order; junction bases with no gene match: 4. The CDR3 covers 13 residues. In DNA, the CDR3 is TGTGCCAGCAGCGAGGACAGGGGGCTTGAGCAGTACTTC. Translating it yields CASSEDRGLEQYF.

The rearrangement joins TRBV7-9 to TRBJ1-2; 9 nucleotides agree with TRBD1. V lost 3 bases to trimming and J lost 3 bases; unmatched junction nucleotides: 8. Germline V gene sequence: CDR1 SEHNR, CDR2 FQNEAQ (reference sequence). This CDR3 is built from 16 residues. The CDR3 reads CASSLESGQGDYGYTF. CDR3 DNA: TGTGCCAGCAGCTTGGAGTCGGGACAGGGAGACTATGGCTACACCTTC.

V and J are TRBV10-1 and TRBJ2-2, with 9 bases aligning to TRBD2. After removal of 1 base from V and 2 bases from J, the junction contained 2 bases not matched to a gene. The germline CDR1 and CDR2 sequences are WNHNN and SYGVQD (reference sequence). This CDR3 spans 16 amino acids. This CDR3 reads CASSEFLAGNTGELFF. DNA of the CDR3: TGCGCCAGCAGTGAGTTCCTAGCGGGAAACACCGGGGAGCTGTTTTTT.

The CDR3, as DNA: TGTGCCAGCAGTTTAAGGGAGGCCCTTTACAATGAGCAGTTCTTC. The encoded protein is CASSLREALYNEQFF. V is TRBV27 and J is TRBJ2-1; the D gene is possibly TRBD2 (6 bases). Germline CDR1 reads MNHEY; CDR2 reads SMNVEV (reference sequence). Trimming took off 2 bases at V and 4 bases at J, with 12 bases between the two ends. The CDR3 contains 15 residues.

The chain is built from TRBV14 and TRBJ1-5; D is ambiguous. Trimming removed 3 bases at V and 8 bases at J, with 11 bases between. The CDR3 is 13 amino acids. The germline gives CDR1 SGHDN, CDR2 FVKESK. The chain's CDR3 is CASSHGSFKPQHF. The CDR3 DNA follows: TGTGCCAGCAGCCACGGGTCCTTTAAGCCCCAGCATTTT.

This sequence joins TRBV3-1 (or the pseudogene TRBV3-2) and TRBJ2-5, with 11 nucleotides matching TRBD2. CDR1 is LGHDT and CDR2 is YNNKEL in the germline V gene (reference sequence). V shed 5 bases and J 5 bases; nucleotides not matched to a gene: 10. The CDR3 is 16 amino acids. DNA for the CDR3: TGTGCCAGCAGCTTCCGCGGTAGCGGGGGGGCGGAGACCCAGTACTTC. Its translation: CASSFRGSGGAETQYF.

This clone appeared once. The chain couples TRBV11-3 to TRBJ2-2; D unresolved. The CDR3 has 11 residues. Trimming stripped 4 bases from V and 6 bases from J, with 3 bases between. The germline CDR1 and CDR2 sequences are SGHNT and YENEEA. In nucleotides, the CDR3 is TGTGCCAGCAGCTCCTCCGGGGAGCTGTTTTTT. Its protein is CASSSSGELFF.

The chain has TRBV19 and TRBJ2-2; D not certain. Germline CDR1 LNHDA, CDR2 SQIVND (reference sequence). V gave up 4 bases and J gave up 4 bases, with 16 bases separating them. CDR3 length: 16 residues. This CDR3 is CASSNLGPLPTGELFF. CDR3 sequence (DNA): TGTGCCAGTAGTAACCTTGGGCCTTTGCCCACCGGGGAGCTGTTTTTT.